The 4 T cell receptor beta chains below all came from one sample that was sequenced in a study of cytomegalovirus exposure and HLA in healthy donors. PCR involved 60 Vbeta and 13 Jbeta primers. Sequencing was performed with immunoSEQ multiplex PCR; in TCRdb, only in-frame clones are kept and a portion is missing. The top ten clones hold 6.5% to 9% of a sample with around 170,000 clones, over 70% of them seen once. The sample taken for sequencing was PBMCs. The source of these receptors is a woman aged 35 to 49 in good health and CMV-seropositive.

The chain employs TRBV19 and TRBJ1-1; D uncertain. The V gene's germline CDR1 is LNHDA and CDR2 SQIVND (reference sequence). This CDR3 comprises 14 residues. Between the trimmed V and J ends, which lost 5 bases and 1 base, there was a span of 11 bases. The CDR3 here is CASSVEGGNTEAFF. CDR3 DNA sequence: TGTGCCAGTAGTGTTGAAGGAGGGAACACTGAAGCTTTCTTT.

The chain is built from TRBV5-1 and TRBJ1-3; D remains ambiguous. The germline gives CDR1 SGHRS, CDR2 YFSETQ. The V end lost 3 bases, the J end lost 1 base, and 8 bases lay between the germline ends. This CDR3 contains 14 residues. CDR3 nucleotide sequence: TGCGCCAGCAGCTATGGGCCTTCTGGAAACACCATATATTTT. Translation gives CASSYGPSGNTIYF. Complete variable domain (other parts from reference TRBV5-1 and TRBJ1-3): KAGVTQTPRYLIKTRGQQVTLSCSPISGHRSVSWYQQTPGQGLQFLFEYFSETQRNKGNFPGRFSGRQFSNSRSEMNVSTLELGDSALYLCASSYGPSGNTIYFGEGSWLTVV.

This rearrangement joins TRBV6-6 to TRBJ1-1; 9 bases match TRBD1. Unmatched junction bases numbered 5, after V lost 8 bases and J lost 7 bases. This CDR3 is built from 12 residues. Germline V gives CDR1 MNHNY, CDR2 SVGAGI (reference sequence). This CDR3 reads CASDRGSSEAFF. Here the CDR3 DNA reads TGTGCCAGCGACAGGGGGTCCAGTGAAGCTTTCTTT.

The chain links TRBV30 to TRBJ1-6; 9 bases are a match to TRBD1. V trimming: 3 bases; J trimming: 8 bases; junction bases outside the gene matches: 2. CDR1 is GTSNPN, CDR2 SVGIG, per germline (reference sequence). The CDR3 runs to 13 residues. CDR3 region: CAWRDRGYSPLHF. The CDR3, as DNA: TGTGCCTGGAGGGACAGGGGCTATTCACCCCTCCACTTT.